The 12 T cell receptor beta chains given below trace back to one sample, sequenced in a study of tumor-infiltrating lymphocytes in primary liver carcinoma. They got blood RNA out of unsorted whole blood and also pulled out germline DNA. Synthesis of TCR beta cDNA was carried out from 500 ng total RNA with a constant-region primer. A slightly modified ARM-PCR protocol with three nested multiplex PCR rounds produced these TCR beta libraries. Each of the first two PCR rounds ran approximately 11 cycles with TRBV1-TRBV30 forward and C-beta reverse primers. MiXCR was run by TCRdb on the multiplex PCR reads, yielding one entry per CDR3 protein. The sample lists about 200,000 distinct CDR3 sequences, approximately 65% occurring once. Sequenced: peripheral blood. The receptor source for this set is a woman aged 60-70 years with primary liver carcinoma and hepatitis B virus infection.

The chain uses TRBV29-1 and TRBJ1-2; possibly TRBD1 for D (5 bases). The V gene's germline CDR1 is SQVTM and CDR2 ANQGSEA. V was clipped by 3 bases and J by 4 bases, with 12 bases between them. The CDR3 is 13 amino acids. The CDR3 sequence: CSVDQGPGYGYTF. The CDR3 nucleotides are TGCAGCGTTGACCAGGGTCCCGGCTATGGCTACACCTTC.

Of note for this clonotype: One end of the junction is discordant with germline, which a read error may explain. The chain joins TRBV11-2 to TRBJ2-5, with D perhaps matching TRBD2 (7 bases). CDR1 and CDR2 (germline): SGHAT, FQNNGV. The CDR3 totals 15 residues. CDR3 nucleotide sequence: TGTACCAGCAACTTAGTGCGGGGGCGGGGGGAGACCCAGTACTTC. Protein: CTSNLVRGRGETQYF.

In DNA form, the CDR3 reads TGTGCCAGCAACCACCGGGCACTCACATCGGAGGGCAATCAGCCCCAGCATTTT. It yields the protein CASNHRALTSEGNQPQHF. The chain combines TRBV12-3 or TRBV12-4 with TRBJ1-5; D not certain. The CDR3 spans 18 residues. The V end was cut by 7 bases, the J end by 2 bases, with 24 bases between.

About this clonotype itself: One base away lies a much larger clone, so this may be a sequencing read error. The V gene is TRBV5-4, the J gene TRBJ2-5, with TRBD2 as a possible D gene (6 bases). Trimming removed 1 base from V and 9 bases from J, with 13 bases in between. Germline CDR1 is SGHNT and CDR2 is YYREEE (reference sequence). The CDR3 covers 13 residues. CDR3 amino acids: CASSLQVGEAQYF. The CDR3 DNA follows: TGTGCCAGCAGCTTGCAGGTTGGGGAGGCCCAGTACTTC.

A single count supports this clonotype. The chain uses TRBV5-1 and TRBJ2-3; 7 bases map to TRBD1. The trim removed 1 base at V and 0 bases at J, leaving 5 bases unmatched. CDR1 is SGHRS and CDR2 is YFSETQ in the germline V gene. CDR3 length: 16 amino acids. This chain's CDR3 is CASSLHLDRSTDTQYF. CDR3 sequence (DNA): TGCGCCAGCAGCTTGCACTTGGACAGGAGCACAGATACGCAGTATTTT.

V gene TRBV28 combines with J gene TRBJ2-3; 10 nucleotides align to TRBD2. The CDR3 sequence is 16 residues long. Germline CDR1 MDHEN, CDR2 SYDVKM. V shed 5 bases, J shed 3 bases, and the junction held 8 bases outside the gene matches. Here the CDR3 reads CASSILAGVMTDTQYF. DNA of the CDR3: TGTGCCAGCAGTATCCTAGCGGGAGTAATGACAGATACGCAGTATTTT.

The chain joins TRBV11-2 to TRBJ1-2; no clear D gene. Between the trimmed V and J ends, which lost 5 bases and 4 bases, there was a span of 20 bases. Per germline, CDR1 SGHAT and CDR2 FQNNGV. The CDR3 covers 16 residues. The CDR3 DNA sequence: TGTGCCAGCAGCATCGTGACACCGGAGGCGTTCTATGGCTACACCTTC. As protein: CASSIVTPEAFYGYTF.

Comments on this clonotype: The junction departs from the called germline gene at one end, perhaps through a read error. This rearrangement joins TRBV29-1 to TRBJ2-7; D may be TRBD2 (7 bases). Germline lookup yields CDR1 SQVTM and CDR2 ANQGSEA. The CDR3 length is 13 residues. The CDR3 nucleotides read TGCAGCGTCGAGGGGGGGCTATCGGACGAGCAGTGCTTC. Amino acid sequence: CSVEGGLSDEQCF.

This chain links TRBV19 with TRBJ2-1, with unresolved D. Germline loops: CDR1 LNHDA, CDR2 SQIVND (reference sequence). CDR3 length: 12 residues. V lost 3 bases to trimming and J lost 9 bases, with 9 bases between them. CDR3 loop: CASSIPPGEQFF. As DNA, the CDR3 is TGTGCCAGTAGTATTCCTCCCGGTGAGCAGTTCTTC. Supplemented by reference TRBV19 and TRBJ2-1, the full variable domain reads DGGITQSPKYLFRKEGQNVTLSCEQNLNHDAMYWYRQDPGQGLRLIYYSQIVNDFQKGDIAEGYSVSREKKESFPLTVTSAQKNPTAFYLCASSIPPGEQFFGPGTRLTVL.

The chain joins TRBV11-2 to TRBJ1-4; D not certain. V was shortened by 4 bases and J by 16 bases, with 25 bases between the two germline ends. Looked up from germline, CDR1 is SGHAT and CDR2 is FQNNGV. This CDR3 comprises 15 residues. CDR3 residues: CASSSQWGGNERQFF. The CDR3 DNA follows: TGTGCCAGCAGCTCGCAATGGGGAGGTAATGAAAGACAGTTTTTT. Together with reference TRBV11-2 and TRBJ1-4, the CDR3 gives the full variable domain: EAGVAQSPRYKIIEKRQSVAFWCNPISGHATLYWYQQILGQGPKLLIQFQNNGVVDDSQLPKDRFSAERLKGVDSTLKIQPAKLEDSAVYLCASSSQWGGNERQFFGSGTQLSVL.

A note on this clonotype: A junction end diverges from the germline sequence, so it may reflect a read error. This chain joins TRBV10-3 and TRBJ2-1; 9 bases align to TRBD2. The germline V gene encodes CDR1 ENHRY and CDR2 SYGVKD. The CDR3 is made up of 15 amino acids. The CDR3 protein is CAISAGTAGGNEQSF. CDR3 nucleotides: TGTGCCATCAGTGCCGGGACTGCGGGGGGGAATGAGCAGTCCTTC.

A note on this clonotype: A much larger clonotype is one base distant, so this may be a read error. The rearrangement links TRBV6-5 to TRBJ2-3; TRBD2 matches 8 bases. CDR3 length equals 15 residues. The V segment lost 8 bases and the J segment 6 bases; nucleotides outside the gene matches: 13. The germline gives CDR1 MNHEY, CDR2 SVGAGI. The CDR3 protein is CASASASGGGDTQYF. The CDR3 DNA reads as TGTGCCAGCGCCTCCGCCTCGGGAGGGGGGGATACGCAGTATTTT.